This TCR beta chain was observed in a study of technical replicates of blood from four donors. V was clipped by 7 bases and J by 4 bases; unmatched bases: 1. Looked up from germline, CDR1 is SGHKS and CDR2 is YYEKEE (reference sequence). This CDR3 comprises 11 residues. TCRdb keeps only in-frame clones here, not all; method: immunoSEQ multiplex PCR. Among more than 70,000 clones listed, 90% to 95% were seen once. The sequenced material came from T cells isolated from PBMCs. The source of this sequence is a human donor in good health. The rearrangement uses TRBV5-5 and TRBJ2-5; 7 positions agree with TRBD1. In DNA, the CDR3 is TGTGCCAGCGGGGACAGAGAGACCCAGTACTTC. The encoded protein is CASGDRETQYF.